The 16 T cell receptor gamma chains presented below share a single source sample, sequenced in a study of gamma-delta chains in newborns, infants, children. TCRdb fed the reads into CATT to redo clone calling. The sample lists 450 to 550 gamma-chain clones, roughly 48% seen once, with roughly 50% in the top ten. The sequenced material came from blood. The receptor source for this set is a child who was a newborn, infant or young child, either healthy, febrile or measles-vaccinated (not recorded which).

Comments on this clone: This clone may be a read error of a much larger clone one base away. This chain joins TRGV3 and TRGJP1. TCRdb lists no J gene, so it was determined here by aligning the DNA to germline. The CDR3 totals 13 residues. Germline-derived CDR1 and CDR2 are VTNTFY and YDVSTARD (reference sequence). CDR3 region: CATWDSTGGFKIF. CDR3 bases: TGTGCCACCTGGGACTCCACTGGTGGGTTCAAGATATTT.

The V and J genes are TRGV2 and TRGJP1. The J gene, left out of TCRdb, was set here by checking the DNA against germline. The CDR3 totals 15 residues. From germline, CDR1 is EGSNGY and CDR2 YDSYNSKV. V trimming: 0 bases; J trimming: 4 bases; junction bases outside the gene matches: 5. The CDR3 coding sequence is TGTGCCACCTGGGACGGGCGGGGCACTGGTTGGTTCAAGATATTT. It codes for CATWDGRGTGWFKIF.

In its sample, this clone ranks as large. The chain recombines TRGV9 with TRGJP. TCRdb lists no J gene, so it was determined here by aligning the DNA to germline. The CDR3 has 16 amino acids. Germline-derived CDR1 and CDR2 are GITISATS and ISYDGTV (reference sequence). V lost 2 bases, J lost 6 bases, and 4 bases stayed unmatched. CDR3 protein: CALWEARELGKKIKVF. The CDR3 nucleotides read TGTGCCTTGTGGGAGGCACGAGAGTTGGGCAAAAAAATCAAGGTATTT.

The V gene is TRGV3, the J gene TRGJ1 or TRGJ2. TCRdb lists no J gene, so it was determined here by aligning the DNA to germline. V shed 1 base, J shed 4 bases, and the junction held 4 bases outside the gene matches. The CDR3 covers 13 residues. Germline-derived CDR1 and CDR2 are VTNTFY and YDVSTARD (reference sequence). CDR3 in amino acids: CATWDSRYYKKLF. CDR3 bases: TGTGCCACCTGGGACAGTCGATATTATAAGAAACTCTTT.

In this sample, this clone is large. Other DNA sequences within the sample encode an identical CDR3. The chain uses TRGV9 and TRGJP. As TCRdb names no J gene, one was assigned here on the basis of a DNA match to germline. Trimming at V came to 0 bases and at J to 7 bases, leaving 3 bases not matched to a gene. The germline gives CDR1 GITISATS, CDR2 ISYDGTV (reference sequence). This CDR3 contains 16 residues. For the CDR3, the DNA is TGTGCCTTGTGGGAGGTGCGTGAGTTGGGCAAAAAAATCAAGGTATTT. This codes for CALWEVRELGKKIKVF.

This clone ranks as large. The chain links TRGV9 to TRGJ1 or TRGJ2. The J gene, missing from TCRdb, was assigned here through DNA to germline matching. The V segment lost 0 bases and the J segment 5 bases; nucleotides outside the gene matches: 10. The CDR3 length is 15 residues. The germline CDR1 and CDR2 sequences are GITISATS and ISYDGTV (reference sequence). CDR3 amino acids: CALWEVQRIHYKKLF. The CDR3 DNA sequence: TGTGCCTTGTGGGAGGTGCAACGGATTCATTATAAGAAACTCTTT.

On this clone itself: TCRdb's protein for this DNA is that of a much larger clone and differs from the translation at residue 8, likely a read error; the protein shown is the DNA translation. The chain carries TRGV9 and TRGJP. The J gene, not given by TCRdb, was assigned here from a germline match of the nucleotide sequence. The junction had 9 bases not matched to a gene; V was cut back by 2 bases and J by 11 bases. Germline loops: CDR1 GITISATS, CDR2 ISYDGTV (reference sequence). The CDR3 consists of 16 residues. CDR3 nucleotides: TGTGCCTTGTGGGAGGCGTCTGGGATGGGCAAAAAAATCAAGGTATTT. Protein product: CALWEASGMGKKIKVF.

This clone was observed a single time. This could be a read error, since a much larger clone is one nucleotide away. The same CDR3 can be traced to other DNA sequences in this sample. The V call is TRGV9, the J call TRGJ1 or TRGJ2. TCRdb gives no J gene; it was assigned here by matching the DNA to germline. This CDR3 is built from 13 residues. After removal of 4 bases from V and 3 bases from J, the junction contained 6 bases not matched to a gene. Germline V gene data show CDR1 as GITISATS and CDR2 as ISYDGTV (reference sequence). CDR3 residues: CALWEVLYYKKLF. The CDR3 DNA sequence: TGTGCCTTGTGGGAAGTGCTTTATTATAAGAAACTCTTT.

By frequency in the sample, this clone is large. CDR3 bases: TGTGCCTTGTGGGAGGTGCAGGTGGAGTTGGGCAAAAAAATCAAGGTATTT. This sequence encodes CALWEVQVELGKKIKVF. V and J are TRGV9 and TRGJP. No J segment appears in TCRdb, so it was assigned here by matching the sequence to germline. Trimming removed 0 bases from V and 7 bases from J; junction bases left unmatched: 6. The CDR3 has 17 amino acids. Per germline, CDR1 GITISATS and CDR2 ISYDGTV (reference sequence).

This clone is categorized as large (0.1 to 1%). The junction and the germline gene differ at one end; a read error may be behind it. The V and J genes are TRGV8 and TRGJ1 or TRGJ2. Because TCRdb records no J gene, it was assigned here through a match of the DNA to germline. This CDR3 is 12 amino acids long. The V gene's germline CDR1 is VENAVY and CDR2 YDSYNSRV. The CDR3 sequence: CATWENHYKKLF. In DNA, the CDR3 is TGTGCCACCTGGGAGAATCATTATAAGAAACTCTTT.

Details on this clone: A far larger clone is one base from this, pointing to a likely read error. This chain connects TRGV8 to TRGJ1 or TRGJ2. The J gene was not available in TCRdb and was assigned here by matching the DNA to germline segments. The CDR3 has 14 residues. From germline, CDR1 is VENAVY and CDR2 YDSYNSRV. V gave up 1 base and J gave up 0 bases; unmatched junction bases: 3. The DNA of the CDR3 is TGTGCCACCTGGGATAGTAAGAATTATTATAAGAAACTCTTT. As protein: CATWDSKNYYKKLF.

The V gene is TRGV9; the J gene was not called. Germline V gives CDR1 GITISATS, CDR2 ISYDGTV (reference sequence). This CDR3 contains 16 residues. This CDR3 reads CALWEVLGLDYYKKLF. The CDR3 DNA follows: TGTGCCTTGTGGGAGGTGCTAGGTCTGGATTATTATAAGAAACTATTT.

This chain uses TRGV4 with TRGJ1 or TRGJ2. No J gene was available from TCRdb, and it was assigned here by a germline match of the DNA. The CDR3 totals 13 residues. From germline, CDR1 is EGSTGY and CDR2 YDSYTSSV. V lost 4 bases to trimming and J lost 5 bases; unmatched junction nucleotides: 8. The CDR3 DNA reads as TGTGCCACCTGGGAGGGGCCGGATTATAAGAAACTCTTT. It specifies CATWEGPDYKKLF.

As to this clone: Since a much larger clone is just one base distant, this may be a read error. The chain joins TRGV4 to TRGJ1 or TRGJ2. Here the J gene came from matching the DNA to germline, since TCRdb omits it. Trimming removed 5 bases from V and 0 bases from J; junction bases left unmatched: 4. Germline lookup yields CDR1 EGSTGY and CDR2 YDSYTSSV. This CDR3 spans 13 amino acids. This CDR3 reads CATWGVNYYKKLF. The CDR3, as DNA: TGTGCCACCTGGGGCGTGAATTATTATAAGAAACTCTTT.

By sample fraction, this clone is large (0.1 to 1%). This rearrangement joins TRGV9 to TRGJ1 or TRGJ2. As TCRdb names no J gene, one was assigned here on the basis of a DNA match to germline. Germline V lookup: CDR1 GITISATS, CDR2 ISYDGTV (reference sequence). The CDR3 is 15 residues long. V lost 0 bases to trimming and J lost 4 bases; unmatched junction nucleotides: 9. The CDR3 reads CALWEVQGSYYKKLF. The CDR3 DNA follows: TGTGCCTTGTGGGAGGTGCAGGGGTCCTATTATAAGAAACTCTTT.

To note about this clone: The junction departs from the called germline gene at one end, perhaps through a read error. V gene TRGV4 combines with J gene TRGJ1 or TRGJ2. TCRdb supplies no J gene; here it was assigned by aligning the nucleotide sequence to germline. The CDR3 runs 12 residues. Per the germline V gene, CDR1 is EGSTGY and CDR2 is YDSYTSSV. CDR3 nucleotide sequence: TGCGCCACCCGGGATTATTATTATAAGAAACTCTTT. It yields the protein CATRDYYYKKLF.